A selection of T cell receptor beta chains follows, all from one sample in a study of blood T cell repertoires in COVID-19. TCRdb's copy holds only in-frame clones and misses some; the assay was immunoSEQ multiplex PCR. Altogether tens of thousands of clones are present, roughly 83% being singletons, with the ten largest covering about a tenth. Sequencing was carried out using peripheral blood. The receptors derive from a man aged 50-59 years with COVID-19, enrolled during active disease. The CDR3 runs from the conserved cysteine through the conserved F or W. The D gene is left open where the match is weak. Some rows have no size entry. The others give once, few or many, or a class for an expanded clone.

j_gene | v_gene | d_gene | abundance | CDR3nt | CDR3aa
TRBJ1-2 | TRBV3-1/TRBV3-2 | - | once | TGTGCCAGCAGCCAAGGTAACATACAGGGTAACGGTGGCTACACCTTC | CASSQGNIQGNGGYTF
TRBJ2-1 | TRBV24-1 | - | - | TGTGCCACCACTGGGGGCGTAGGGATAGACAATGAGCAGTTCTTC | CATTGGVGIDNEQFF
TRBJ2-7 | TRBV6-6 | - | - | TGTGCCAGCAAGGGGCCCTACGAGCAGTACTTC | CASKGPYEQYF
TRBJ2-3 | TRBV5-4 | TRBD2 | - | TGTGCCAGCACCTTTAGCGGGCCTGCGACAGATACGCAGTATTTT | CASTFSGPATDTQYF
TRBJ1-4 | TRBV4-3 | - | - | TGCGCCAGCAGCCACGGGACAACTAATGAAAAACTGTTTTTT | CASSHGTTNEKLFF
TRBJ2-1 | TRBV7-3 | - | - | TGTGCCAGCAGCCCACAGGGCAATGAGCAGTTCTTC | CASSPQGNEQFF
TRBJ2-7 | TRBV9 | TRBD2 | few | TGTGCCAGCAGCGGACTAGCGGGAGTGCAGTACTTC | CASSGLAGVQYF
TRBJ2-2 | TRBV15 | - | - | TGTGCCACCAGCAGAGCCCCGGAAGGGGGGGGCACCGGGGAGCTGTTTTTT | CATSRAPEGGGTGELFF
TRBJ2-2 | TRBV6-5 | TRBD1 | - | TGTGCCAGCAGTTATCGGACAGGGTGGAACACCGGGGAGCTGTTTTTT | CASSYRTGWNTGELFF
TRBJ1-3 | TRBV4-3 | - | - | TGCGCCAGCAGCCAGGATGCAGCGAGAAACACCATATATTTT | CASSQDAARNTIYF
TRBJ2-7 | TRBV3-1/TRBV3-2 | TRBD2 | - | TGTGCCAGCAGCCAAACCGGGACTAGCTACGAGCAGTACTTC | CASSQTGTSYEQYF
TRBJ2-5 | TRBV7-3 | TRBD2 | - | TGTGCCAGCAGCTCCCAAGCGGGGGAGACCCAGTACTTC | CASSSQAGETQYF
TRBJ2-7 | TRBV4-1 | TRBD2 | - | TGCGCCAGCAGCCAGACTAGCGGGAGTGGTGAGTACTTC | CASSQTSGSGEYF
TRBJ1-5 | TRBV6-5 | TRBD1 | - | TGTGCCAGCGGACTCAGGGGGCGGGATCAGCCCCAGCATTTT | CASGLRGRDQPQHF
TRBJ2-5 | TRBV10-3 | - | - | TGTGCCACCAGGGATCTAGGAGCTGAAGAGACCCAGTACTTC | CATRDLGAEETQYF
TRBJ2-5 | TRBV6-8 | TRBD2 | - | TGTGCCAGCAGTTCTGGGATAGCGGGGGCCGGGACCCAGTACTTC | CASSSGIAGAGTQYF
TRBJ2-5 | TRBV28 | - | few | TGTGCCAGCAGTTTAGGGGGCGTAGAGACCCAGTACTTC | CASSLGGVETQYF
TRBJ1-1 | TRBV7-2 | - | - | TGTGCCAGCAGCTTAGATCGACGGGGCACTGAAGCTTTCTTT | CASSLDRRGTEAFF
TRBJ1-2 | TRBV27 | - | few | TGTGCCAGCAGTTTAGGGGGCTCGCTTACTAACTATGGCTACACCTTC | CASSLGGSLTNYGYTF
TRBJ2-7 | TRBV3-1/TRBV3-2 | - | once | TGTGCCAGCAGCCAAGATGGTTGGCGGGACAGCTACGAGCAGTACTTC | CASSQDGWRDSYEQYF
TRBJ1-3 | TRBV18 | TRBD1 | - | TGTGCCAGCTCACCCGGACAGGGCTCTGGAAACACCATATATTTT | CASSPGQGSGNTIYF
TRBJ2-3 | TRBV30 | - | few | TGTGCCTCAGGGCTTGCTACGCAGTATTTT | CASGLATQYF
TRBJ2-5 | TRBV7-2 | - | - | TGTGCCAGCAGCCCGGGGGGGACAGGGTTGGAGACCCAGTACTTC | CASSPGGTGLETQYF
TRBJ2-3 | TRBV4-3 | TRBD2 | - | TGCGCCAGCAGCCGCGGGGACCCGGGACTAGCGGGAGGTTTGGCAGATACGCAGTATTTT | CASSRGDPGLAGGLADTQYF
TRBJ2-1 | TRBV5-5 | - | - | TGTGCCAGCAGCTTGGATTCCTCCCGGGTCCCCTACAATGAGCAGTTCTTC | CASSLDSSRVPYNEQFF
TRBJ2-5 | TRBV10-3 | - | - | TGTGCCACGACGTCTGCCCAGAGGGAGACCCAGTACTTC | CATTSAQRETQYF
TRBJ2-2 | TRBV18 | TRBD1 | once | TGTGCCAGCTCACTTGACAGGGCGAACACCGGGGAGCTGTTTTTT | CASSLDRANTGELFF
TRBJ1-5 | TRBV19 | TRBD1 | few | TGTGCCAGTAGTCGCCCCGGACAGGGGTCCCATCAGCCCCAGCATTTT | CASSRPGQGSHQPQHF
TRBJ2-7 | TRBV23-1 | TRBD1 | - | TGCGCCCTGACCGGGACAGCTTTTTTATACGAGCAGTACTTC | CALTGTAFLYEQYF
TRBJ1-6 | TRBV30 | TRBD1 | - | TGTGCCTGGAGTTTGGACAGGGACAATTCACCCCTCCACTTT | CAWSLDRDNSPLHF
TRBJ2-7 | TRBV6-6 | TRBD2 | - | TGTGCCAGCAGTATAACTAGCGGGAGTCCTGAGCAGTACTTC | CASSITSGSPEQYF
TRBJ1-1 | TRBV5-4 | - | - | TGTGCCAGCAGCTTCCAGGGAGGCACTGAAGCTTTCTTT | CASSFQGGTEAFF
TRBJ2-7 | TRBV7-8 | - | - | TGTGCCAGCAGCTATATAGAGGGATCTACGAACGGGCAGTACTTC | CASSYIEGSTNGQYF
TRBJ2-1 | TRBV6-5 | - | once | TGTGCCACCCAAGGGGTGAGGCGCAATGAGCAGTTCTTC | CATQGVRRNEQFF
TRBJ2-7 | TRBV30 | - | - | TGTGCCTGGAGGTACGGGAGACCCCCCTACGAGCAGTACTTC | CAWRYGRPPYEQYF
TRBJ2-1 | TRBV15 | TRBD2 | - | TGTGCCACCAGCAGAGATAGCAGCGGGAGCCACAATGAGCAGTTCTTC | CATSRDSSGSHNEQFF
TRBJ2-1 | TRBV3-1/TRBV3-2 | TRBD1 | - | TGTGCCAGCAGCAGGAGACAGGGTATACCGTTCTTC | CASSRRQGIPFF
TRBJ1-2 | TRBV6-6 | TRBD1 | - | TGTGCCAGCAGCGAAGGGGGCTTTGGCTACACCTTC | CASSEGGFGYTF
TRBJ2-1 | TRBV19 | - | - | TGTGCCAGTAGTATAACTAGGAATGAGCAGTTCTTC | CASSITRNEQFF
TRBJ2-7 | TRBV3-1/TRBV3-2 | - | once | TGTGCCAGCAGCCGAAACGACGGGGAGCAGTACTTC | CASSRNDGEQYF
TRBJ2-5 | TRBV25-1 | - | - | TGTGCCAGCAGTGAATTCCAGGTCCAGTACTTC | CASSEFQVQYF
TRBJ1-5 | TRBV29-1 | - | - | TGCAGCGTTGGCGCAGGTACCTCTAGCAATCAGCCCCAGCATTTT | CSVGAGTSSNQPQHF
TRBJ1-1 | TRBV28 | - | - | TGTGCCAGCAGTTCACTCGCCCGCCTCACTGAAGCTTTCTTT | CASSSLARLTEAFF
TRBJ2-7 | TRBV30 | TRBD2 | - | TGTGCCTGGGGTACGGGGCAAAGGAGGGGACTAGACTTC | CAWGTGQRRGLDF
TRBJ2-7 | TRBV28 | TRBD2 | - | TGTGCCAGCAGTCCGGGGACTAGCGGGAGTGTGTACGAGCAGTACTTC | CASSPGTSGSVYEQYF
TRBJ2-1 | TRBV9 | TRBD2 | once | TGTGCCAGCAGCGCCCGGGGGGGGGACCATGAGCAGTTCTTC | CASSARGGDHEQFF
TRBJ1-6 | TRBV30 | - | - | TGTGCCTCCTCGGGGAGAGTAAATAATTCACCCCTCCACTTT | CASSGRVNNSPLHF
TRBJ1-2 | TRBV29-1 | TRBD1 | - | TGCAGCGCGCGGGACAGATACTATGGCTACACCTTC | CSARDRYYGYTF
TRBJ2-1 | TRBV9 | - | - | TGTGCCAGCAGCTTCAATACGGTTGAGCAGTTCTTC | CASSFNTVEQFF
TRBJ1-2 | TRBV18 | - | - | TGTGCCAGCTCCCGCCAACAGGGAGATGGCTACACCTTC | CASSRQQGDGYTF
TRBJ1-2 | TRBV7-9 | - | once | TGTGCCAGCAGCCCCCGACAGGCCAACTATGGCTACACCTTC | CASSPRQANYGYTF
TRBJ2-7 | TRBV6-2/TRBV6-3 | - | - | TGTGCCAGCAGTTACCAGGGGGGCTCCTACGAGCAGTACTTC | CASSYQGGSYEQYF
TRBJ2-3 | TRBV7-9 | TRBD1 | - | TGTGCCAGCAGCCCACAACGAAGGACAGGGGAAGATACGCAGTATTTT | CASSPQRRTGEDTQYF
TRBJ2-7 | TRBV5-1 | - | - | TGCGCCAGCAGGAGGGAGGAGAGCTCCTACGAGCAGTACTTC | CASRREESSYEQYF
TRBJ1-2 | TRBV30 | TRBD1 | once | TGTGCCTGGAGGGGGGACAGGCCCTTAGAGGGCTACACCTTC | CAWRGDRPLEGYTF